This section outlines one T cell receptor (beta chain) sequence together with its context. Its antigen is not identified. This sample stems from a study of T cell responses to AZD1222 COVID-19 vaccine. Findings of the study overall: The donors showed a predominance of white British ancestry and of females, with possible underestimation of clonal diversity. At baseline, just 5 or 6 AZD1222 recipients tested seropositive.

Sequencing used immunoSEQ multiplex PCR; TCRdb keeps in-frame clones, though not all of them. Altogether around 170,000 clones are present, about nine tenths being singletons, with the ten largest covering roughly 1.6%. Germline loops: CDR1 SGHRS, CDR2 YFSETQ. Trimming cost V 4 bases and J 7 bases; bases outside gene matches: 3. The CDR3 totals 13 residues. The sample here was peripheral blood, taken on day 0 of AZD1222 vaccination. This TCR came from an adult in good health. This rearrangement joins TRBV5-1 to TRBJ1-4; 8 bases map to TRBD1. CDR3 coding DNA: TGCGCCAGCAGCCCGACAGGGGTTGAAAAACTGTTTTTT. Residues: CASSPTGVEKLFF. Full variable domain (missing parts from reference TRBV5-1 and TRBJ1-4): KAGVTQTPRYLIKTRGQQVTLSCSPISGHRSVSWYQQTPGQGLQFLFEYFSETQRNKGNFPGRFSGRQFSNSRSEMNVSTLELGDSALYLCASSPTGVEKLFFGSGTQLSVL.